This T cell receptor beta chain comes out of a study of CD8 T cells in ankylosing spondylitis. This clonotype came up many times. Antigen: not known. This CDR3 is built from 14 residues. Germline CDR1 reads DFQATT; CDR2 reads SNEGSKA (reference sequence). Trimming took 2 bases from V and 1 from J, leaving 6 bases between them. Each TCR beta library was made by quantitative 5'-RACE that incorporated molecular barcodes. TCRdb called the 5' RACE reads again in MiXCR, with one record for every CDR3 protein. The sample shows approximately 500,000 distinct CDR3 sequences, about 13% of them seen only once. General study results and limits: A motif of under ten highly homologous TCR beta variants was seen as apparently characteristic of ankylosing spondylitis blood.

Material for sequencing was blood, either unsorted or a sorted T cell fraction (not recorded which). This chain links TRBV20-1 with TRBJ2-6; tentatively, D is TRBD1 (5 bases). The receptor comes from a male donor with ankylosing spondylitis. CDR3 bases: TGCAGTGCTAGACAGGGATCTGGGGCCAACGTCCTGACTTTC. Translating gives CSARQGSGANVLTF.